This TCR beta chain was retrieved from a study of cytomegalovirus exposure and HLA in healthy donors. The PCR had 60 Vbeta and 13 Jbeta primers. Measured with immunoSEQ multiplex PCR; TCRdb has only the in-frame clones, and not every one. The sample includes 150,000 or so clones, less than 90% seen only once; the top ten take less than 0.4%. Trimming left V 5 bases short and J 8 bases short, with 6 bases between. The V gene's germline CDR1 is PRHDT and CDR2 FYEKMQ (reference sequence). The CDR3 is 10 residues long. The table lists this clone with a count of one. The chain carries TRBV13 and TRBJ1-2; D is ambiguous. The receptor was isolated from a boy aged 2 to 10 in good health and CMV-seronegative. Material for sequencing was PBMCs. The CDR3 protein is CASSPSGYTF. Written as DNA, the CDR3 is TGTGCCAGCAGCCCCTCGGGCTACACCTTC.